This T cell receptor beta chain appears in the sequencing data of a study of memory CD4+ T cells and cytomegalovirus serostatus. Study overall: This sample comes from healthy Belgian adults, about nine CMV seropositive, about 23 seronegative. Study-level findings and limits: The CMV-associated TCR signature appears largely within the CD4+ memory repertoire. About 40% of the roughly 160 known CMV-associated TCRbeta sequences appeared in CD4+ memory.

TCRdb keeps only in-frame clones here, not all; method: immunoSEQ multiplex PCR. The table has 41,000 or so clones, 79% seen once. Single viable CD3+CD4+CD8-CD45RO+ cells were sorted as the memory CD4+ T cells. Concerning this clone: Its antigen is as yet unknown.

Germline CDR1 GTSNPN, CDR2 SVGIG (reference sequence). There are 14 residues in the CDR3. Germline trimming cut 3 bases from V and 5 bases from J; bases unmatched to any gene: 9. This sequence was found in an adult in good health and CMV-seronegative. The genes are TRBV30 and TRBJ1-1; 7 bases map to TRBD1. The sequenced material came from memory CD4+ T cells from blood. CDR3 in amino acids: CAWRRQGGGTEAFF. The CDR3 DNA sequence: TGTGCCTGGAGACGACAGGGAGGGGGGACTGAAGCTTTCTTT.